One and the same sample provided the 27 T cell receptor beta chains below, sequenced in a study of cytomegalovirus exposure and HLA in healthy donors. PCR employed 60 Vbeta and 13 Jbeta primers. Produced via immunoSEQ multiplex PCR; TCRdb's table is partial and in-frame only. The repertoire holds about 92,000 clones, with 65% to 85% as singletons. The sequencing input was PBMCs. These receptors were taken from a man in his late teens or twenties in good health and CMV-seronegative.

The chain carries TRBV10-2 and TRBJ2-5; possibly TRBD2 for D (6 bases). CDR1 is WSHSY and CDR2 is SAAADI in the germline V gene. With 4 bases removed from V and 2 bases from J, the gap between germline ends came to 8 bases. The CDR3 is 13 residues long. CDR3 protein: CASSGDSQETQYF. The CDR3, as DNA: TGCGCCAGCAGTGGGGACTCTCAAGAGACCCAGTACTTC.

V and J are TRBV7-9 and TRBJ1-2; D perhaps matches TRBD1 (6 bases). This CDR3 has 14 residues. Germline CDR1 SEHNR, CDR2 FQNEAQ (reference sequence). V shed 6 bases and J shed 8 bases, with 19 bases lying between them. The CDR3 loop reads CASSPAAGAGGYTF. CDR3 nucleotide sequence: TGTGCCAGCAGTCCTGCGGCGGGGGCGGGCGGCTACACCTTC.

The rearrangement joins TRBV10-3 to TRBJ2-1; D is possibly TRBD1 (6 bases). The germline V gene encodes CDR1 ENHRY and CDR2 SYGVKD. There are 16 residues in the CDR3. Trimming removed 0 bases at V and 14 bases at J, with 23 bases between. The CDR3 coding sequence is TGTGCCATCAGTGAGTCGCCGGTAGGACAGAGGAGGTCGGAGTTCTTC. This translates into CAISESPVGQRRSEFF.

The chain carries TRBV27 and TRBJ1-1; a weak D match, TRBD1 (5 bases). Trimming removed 4 bases from V and 0 bases from J, with 12 bases in between. This CDR3 has 15 amino acids. Germline V CDR1 and CDR2: MNHEY, SMNVEV (reference sequence). The CDR3 protein is CASSSWQGLNTEAFF. CDR3 nucleotides: TGTGCCAGCAGTTCCTGGCAGGGATTGAACACTGAAGCTTTCTTT.

The genes are TRBV6-1 and TRBJ2-1; a weak D match, TRBD2 (5 bases). V lost 2 bases and J 8 bases, leaving 16 bases between the germline ends. Germline lookup yields CDR1 MNHNS and CDR2 SASEGT. CDR3 size: 15 residues. CDR3 region: CASSEPERSLDEQFF. In DNA form, the CDR3 reads TGTGCCAGCAGTGAACCAGAGCGATCACTAGATGAGCAGTTCTTC.

The chain uses TRBV9 and TRBJ2-5; 10 bases fit TRBD1. This CDR3 has 15 amino acids. V shed 0 bases, J shed 5 bases, and the junction held 4 bases outside the gene matches. Germline V gene data show CDR1 as SGDLS and CDR2 as YYNGEE. The CDR3 is CASSVGTGGGETQYF. CDR3 bases: TGTGCCAGCAGCGTAGGGACAGGGGGTGGGGAGACCCAGTACTTC.

The genes are TRBV9 and TRBJ2-1; D unclear. The CDR3 covers 11 residues. Germline V gene lookup returns CDR1 SGDLS and CDR2 YYNGEE. With 8 bases removed from V and 4 bases from J, the gap between germline ends came to 7 bases. CDR3 loop: CASSLYNEQFF. Here the CDR3 DNA reads TGTGCCAGTTCGCTATACAATGAGCAGTTCTTC. Full variable domain (outside the CDR3, taken from reference TRBV9 and TRBJ2-1): DSGVTQTPKHLITATGQRVTLRCSPRSGDLSVYWYQQSLDQGLQFLIQYYNGEERAKGNILERFSAQQFPDLHSELNLSSLELGDSALYFCASSLYNEQFFGPGTRLTVL.

The chain links TRBV6-5 to TRBJ2-7; D ambiguous. This CDR3 has 15 amino acids. In germline, CDR1 is MNHEY, CDR2 SVGAGI. V shed 6 bases and J shed 0 bases, with 15 bases lying between them. The CDR3 DNA is TGTGCCAGCAGCCCCGGTGGGCAGAGCTCCTACGAGCAGTACTTC. Its protein product is CASSPGGQSSYEQYF.

This rearrangement joins TRBV9 to TRBJ1-6; the D gene is possibly TRBD1 (5 bases). This CDR3 has 17 residues. Germline assignment: CDR1 SGDLS and CDR2 YYNGEE. V lost 6 bases and J 4 bases, leaving 20 bases between the germline ends. As DNA, the CDR3 is TGTGCCAGCACCAAGGGGCTCGCGGACACGTATAATTCACCCCTCCACTTT. Translating gives CASTKGLADTYNSPLHF.

The V call is TRBV5-1, the J call TRBJ1-1; 7 bases align to TRBD1. Losses at the gene ends were 5 bases for V and 3 bases for J; bases not matched to a gene: 10. Per germline, CDR1 SGHRS and CDR2 YFSETQ. This CDR3 is 15 amino acids long. The CDR3 loop is CASRKTGAGHTEAFF. The CDR3 DNA reads as TGCGCCAGCAGAAAAACAGGGGCGGGGCACACTGAAGCTTTCTTT.

The chain links TRBV11-3 to TRBJ1-1; no reliable D call. Trimming removed 2 bases from V and 3 bases from J, with 7 bases in between. Germline V gives CDR1 SGHNT, CDR2 YENEEA. This CDR3 comprises 13 residues. Here the CDR3 reads CASSLQAYTEAFF. CDR3 nucleotide sequence: TGTGCCAGCAGCTTACAGGCATACACTGAAGCTTTCTTT.

The V call is TRBV9, the J call TRBJ2-5; the D gene is possibly TRBD1 (6 bases). The CDR3 has 12 residues. The germline V gene has CDR1 SGDLS and CDR2 YYNGEE. Trimming took 4 bases from V and 5 from J, leaving 9 bases between them. The CDR3 protein is CASSPTGETQYF. The DNA of the CDR3 is TGTGCCAGCAGCCCCACAGGGGAGACCCAGTACTTC.

This clone was detected only a few times. This sequence joins TRBV19 and TRBJ1-4; no clear D. Looked up from germline, CDR1 is LNHDA and CDR2 is SQIVND (reference sequence). The CDR3 extends over 13 amino acids. Trimming cost V 5 bases and J 6 bases, with 10 bases left between them. Here the CDR3 reads CASSRSRDEKLFF. The CDR3 bases are TGTGCCAGTAGTCGGTCGAGGGATGAAAAACTGTTTTTT.

The chain is built from TRBV6-5 and TRBJ1-4, with 10 bases identical to TRBD1. The CDR3 totals 16 residues. With V trimmed by 2 bases and J by 8 bases, 8 bases remained unmatched. Germline loops: CDR1 MNHEY, CDR2 SVGAGI. For the CDR3, the DNA is TGTGCCAGCAGTTACACCCGGACAGGGGGAAACGAAAAACTGTTTTTT. This gives the protein CASSYTRTGGNEKLFF.

The chain couples TRBV7-3 to TRBJ2-2, with 7 bases matching TRBD1. Germline lookup yields CDR1 SGHTA and CDR2 FQGTGA. CDR3 length: 14 residues. The V gene end was trimmed by 7 bases and the J gene end by 6 bases; junction bases not matched to a gene: 8. This chain's CDR3 is CASNPGRGSGELFF. The CDR3 region has the DNA TGTGCCAGCAACCCCGGCAGGGGGTCCGGGGAGCTGTTTTTT.

The chain employs TRBV4-2 and TRBJ1-2; perhaps TRBD1 as D (5 bases). With 1 base removed from V and 2 bases from J, the gap between germline ends came to 5 bases. CDR3 size: 13 residues. Germline V gene lookup returns CDR1 LGHNA and CDR2 YNFKEQ. In nucleotides, the CDR3 is TGTGCCAGCAGCCAAGCAGGGAACTATGGCTACACCTTC. This codes for CASSQAGNYGYTF.

The rearrangement joins TRBV2 to TRBJ2-5, with 9 nucleotides matching TRBD2. The ends lost 7 bases at V and 4 bases at J; junction bases unmatched: 7. CDR3 length: 14 amino acids. The germline V gene has CDR1 SNHLY and CDR2 FYNNEI. CDR3 nucleotides: TGTGCCAGCAAAAGCGGGGGGCCGGGAGAGACCCAGTACTTC. Translation: CASKSGGPGETQYF.

The V gene is TRBV5-1, the J gene TRBJ2-1; D possibly corresponds to TRBD1 (6 bases). Trimming cost V 7 bases and J 5 bases, with 10 bases left between them. This CDR3 is built from 12 residues. Germline V CDR1 and CDR2: SGHRS, YFSETQ. CDR3 bases: TGCGCCAGCGGGGGACAAGACAATGAGCAGTTCTTC. Amino acids: CASGGQDNEQFF.

Only a few counts were recorded for this clone. The chain links TRBV6-4 to TRBJ2-1; 8 nucleotides align to TRBD2. The CDR3 loop spans 16 amino acids. Per the germline V gene, CDR1 is MRHNA and CDR2 is SNTAGT. The V and J ends lost 0 bases and 4 bases, in that order; junction bases with no gene match: 5. CDR3 amino acids: CASSDSGSGEYNEQFF. The CDR3 DNA follows: TGTGCCAGCAGTGACTCAGGTAGCGGGGAGTACAATGAGCAGTTCTTC.

The chain is built from TRBV30 and TRBJ1-2; TRBD1 might be the D (6 bases). The CDR3 loop spans 11 amino acids. The germline V gene has CDR1 GTSNPN and CDR2 SVGIG (reference sequence). V gave up 5 bases and J gave up 7 bases, with 11 bases separating them. CDR3 nucleotide sequence: TGTGCCTGGGGGCAGGGGTCTGGCTACACCTTC. It encodes CAWGQGSGYTF.

The chain employs TRBV29-1 and TRBJ2-3; D may be TRBD2 (6 bases). This CDR3 contains 14 residues. V lost 4 bases and J 9 bases, leaving 20 bases between the germline ends. Germline CDR1 reads SQVTM; CDR2 reads ANQGSEA. The CDR3 nucleotides read TGCAGCGTTGGAAGACGGGACTCACCCGGAACGCAGTATTTT. The encoded protein is CSVGRRDSPGTQYF.

The rearrangement uses TRBV5-1 and TRBJ1-3; no definite D call. In germline, CDR1 is SGHRS, CDR2 YFSETQ. The V end lost 0 bases, the J end lost 4 bases, and 8 bases lay between the germline ends. This CDR3 is 14 amino acids long. CDR3 in DNA: TGCGCCAGCAGCTTGGAACAGACCGGAAACACCATATATTTT. It specifies CASSLEQTGNTIYF.

The rearrangement joins TRBV27 to TRBJ2-5; a possible D gene is TRBD1 (5 bases). Trimming stripped 2 bases from V and 5 bases from J, with 15 bases between. Germline loops: CDR1 MNHEY, CDR2 SMNVEV (reference sequence). This CDR3 region has 15 residues. CDR3 amino acids: CASSLAGSGIETQYF. CDR3 in DNA: TGTGCCAGCAGTTTAGCTGGGTCAGGGATCGAGACCCAGTACTTC.

CDR3 protein: CASSMQPTGANVLTF. Written as DNA, the CDR3 is TGTGCCAGTAGTATGCAACCTACTGGGGCCAACGTCCTGACTTTC. This chain joins TRBV19 and TRBJ2-6; D ambiguous. CDR1 and CDR2 (germline): LNHDA, SQIVND (reference sequence). Trimming removed 3 bases at V and 2 bases at J, with 8 bases between. The CDR3 contains 15 residues. Full variable domain (missing parts from reference TRBV19 and TRBJ2-6): DGGITQSPKYLFRKEGQNVTLSCEQNLNHDAMYWYRQDPGQGLRLIYYSQIVNDFQKGDIAEGYSVSREKKESFPLTVTSAQKNPTAFYLCASSMQPTGANVLTFGAGSRLTVL.

This clone has more than one count but fewer than ten. This chain connects TRBV18 to TRBJ1-1; the match to TRBD1 covers 9 bases. V dropped 2 bases and J dropped 1; count of bases not matched to a gene: 8. The CDR3 spans 17 residues. Germline V gene lookup returns CDR1 KGHSH and CDR2 LQKENI. The DNA for the CDR3 is TGTGCCAGCTCACCATCACAGGGGGCCGGGTCGAACACTGAAGCTTTCTTT. Translation: CASSPSQGAGSNTEAFF.

This clone was seen a handful of times. V gene TRBV10-3 combines with J gene TRBJ2-2; 13 nucleotides match TRBD2. This CDR3 is 15 amino acids long. The trim removed 9 bases at V and 5 bases at J, leaving 6 bases unmatched. The germline V gene has CDR1 ENHRY and CDR2 SYGVKD. CDR3 region: CAISGLAGATGELFF. The CDR3 DNA sequence: TGTGCCATTTCAGGACTAGCGGGGGCAACCGGGGAGCTGTTTTTT.

This chain joins TRBV30 and TRBJ1-2, with 7 bases identical to TRBD1. V lost 5 bases, J lost 7 bases, and 10 bases stayed unmatched. Germline CDR1 GTSNPN, CDR2 SVGIG (reference sequence). This CDR3 is built from 13 residues. This chain's CDR3 is CAWAVDRAGGYTF. The CDR3 DNA reads TGTGCCTGGGCCGTTGACAGGGCGGGTGGCTACACCTTC.